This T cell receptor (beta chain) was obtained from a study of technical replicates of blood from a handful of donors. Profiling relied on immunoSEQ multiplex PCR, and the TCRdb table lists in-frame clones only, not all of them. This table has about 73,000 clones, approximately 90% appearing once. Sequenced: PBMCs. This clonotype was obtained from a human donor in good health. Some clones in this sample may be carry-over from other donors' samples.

CDR3 protein: CASSNPGTDTEAFF. The CDR3 DNA reads as TGTGCCAGCAGCAATCCCGGGACAGACACTGAAGCTTTCTTT. This chain joins TRBV13 and TRBJ1-1, with 7 bases fitting TRBD1. Germline values: CDR1 PRHDT, CDR2 FYEKMQ (reference sequence). Trimming took 5 bases from V and 3 from J; bases not matched to a gene: 6. CDR3 length: 14 residues.